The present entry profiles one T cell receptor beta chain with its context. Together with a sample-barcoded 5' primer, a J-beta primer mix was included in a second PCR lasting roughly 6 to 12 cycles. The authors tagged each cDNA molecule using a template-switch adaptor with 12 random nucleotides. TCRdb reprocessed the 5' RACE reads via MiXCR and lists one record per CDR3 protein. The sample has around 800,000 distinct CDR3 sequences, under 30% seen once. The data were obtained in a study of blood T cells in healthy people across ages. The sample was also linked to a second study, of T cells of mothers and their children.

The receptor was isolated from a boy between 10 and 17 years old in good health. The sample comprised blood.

The CDR3 sequence: CASSPRGTGGGKTQYF. The DNA of the CDR3 is TGTGCCAGCAGCCCAAGAGGGACAGGGGGCGGGAAGACCCAGTACTTC. The chain recombines TRBV9 with TRBJ2-5; TRBD1 aligns across 12 bases. CDR3 size: 16 residues. V shed 4 bases and J 6 bases; nucleotides not matched to a gene: 10. The germline V gene has CDR1 SGDLS and CDR2 YYNGEE.